Listed below are T cell receptor beta chains from one sample, sequenced in a study of T cell responses to AZD1222 COVID-19 vaccine. Repertoires were generated with immunoSEQ multiplex PCR, while TCRdb's copy carries only in-frame clones and drops some. The sample lists 120,000 or so clones, around nine tenths occurring once. The sample in question was peripheral blood, obtained on day 0 of AZD1222 vaccination. These TCRs come from an adult in good health. The CDR3 runs from the conserved cysteine through the conserved F or W. D genes are given only for firm matches.

j_call d_call v_call cdr3_aa
TRBJ2-7 . TRBV28 CASSYGSEQYF
TRBJ1-5 TRBD1 TRBV7-2 CASSLALTGAGSNQPQHF
TRBJ1-6 TRBD1 TRBV27 CASSAVLRQGKGSPLHF
TRBJ1-3 TRBD1 TRBV5-8 CASSWGSGGSGNTIYF
TRBJ2-1 . TRBV2 CASSPDNEQFF
TRBJ2-7 TRBD2 TRBV15 CATSLKLAGRMNEQYF
TRBJ2-1 TRBD1 TRBV27 CASSPTGVFHNEQFF
TRBJ2-2 TRBD1 TRBV6-4 CASSPQTGAGTGELFF
TRBJ1-2 . TRBV10-3 CAISAEGQYGYTF
TRBJ2-5 . TRBV11-3 CASSLGGGLQETQYF
TRBJ1-5 . TRBV24-1 CATRDKGGQPQHF
TRBJ1-1 TRBD1 TRBV6-1 CASSAGTGVRGSGEAFF